This T cell receptor beta chain was observed in a study of cytomegalovirus exposure and HLA in healthy donors. Trimming took off 1 base at V and 1 base at J, with 10 bases between the two ends. The CDR3 has 15 amino acids. The germline gives CDR1 SGHNT, CDR2 YENEEA. PCR used 60 Vbeta primers and 13 Jbeta primers. Produced via immunoSEQ multiplex PCR; TCRdb's table is partial and in-frame only. The top ten clones hold approximately 3.4% of a sample with under 200,000 clones, more than 60% of them seen once. The sample taken for sequencing was PBMCs. The chain uses TRBV11-3 and TRBJ1-1, with unresolved D. This receptor was obtained from a female donor in good health and CMV-seronegative. In DNA form, the CDR3 reads TGTGCCAGCAGCTTAGGGAATTCAGGGAACACTGAAGCTTTCTTT. Its translation is CASSLGNSGNTEAFF.